A selection of T cell receptor beta chains follows, all from one sample in a study of metastatic and nonmetastatic thyroid tumors. Using MiXCR, TCRdb re-called clones from the PCR reads. The sample carries approximately 21,000 clones, roughly 22% recorded once. Sequencing used blood. The receptor source for this set is a female donor with papillary thyroid cancer or a benign thyroid nodule (not recorded which). Some clones in this sample may be carry-over from other donors' samples. CDR3s include the opening cysteine and the closing phenylalanine or tryptophan. Each record gives: CDR3 protein, CDR3 DNA, V gene, J gene, clone size, D gene. A D gene is named only where the DNA matches it firmly. Rows give clone size only sometimes, using once, few, many, or a class for an expanded clone.

CDR3aa: CAISDTTPRTEAFF
CDR3nt: TGTGCCATCAGTGACACCACGCCCCGCACTGAAGCTTTCTTT
v_gene: TRBV10-3
j_gene: TRBJ1-1
abundance: many
d_gene: -

CDR3aa: CASGSGGGGYTF
CDR3nt: TGCGCCAGTGGATCAGGGGGTGGTGGCTACACCTTC
v_gene: TRBV5-1
j_gene: TRBJ1-2
abundance: many
d_gene: TRBD1

CDR3aa: CSARDRSEGLEQYF
CDR3nt: TGCAGTGCTAGAGACAGATCGGAGGGTCTCGAGCAGTACTTC
v_gene: TRBV20-1
j_gene: TRBJ2-7
abundance: -
d_gene: -

CDR3aa: CASSSDRVGDDEQFF
CDR3nt: TGTGCCAGTAGTTCCGACAGGGTGGGGGACGATGAGCAGTTCTTC
v_gene: TRBV19
j_gene: TRBJ2-1
abundance: many
d_gene: TRBD1

CDR3aa: CASSPQGEGNEQFF
CDR3nt: TGTGCCAGCAGTCCACAGGGGGAGGGCAATGAGCAGTTCTTC
v_gene: TRBV6-4
j_gene: TRBJ2-1
abundance: many
d_gene: -

CDR3aa: CACYRSPTGELFF
CDR3nt: TGTGCCTGTTATCGCTCCCCGACCGGGGAGCTGTTTTTT
v_gene: TRBV30
j_gene: TRBJ2-2
abundance: -
d_gene: -

CDR3aa: CASSVEGGGYEQYF
CDR3nt: TGTGCCAGCAGCGTGGAGGGGGGCGGATACGAGCAGTACTTC
v_gene: TRBV9
j_gene: TRBJ2-7
abundance: many
d_gene: -

CDR3aa: CASSPPMARDYGYTF
CDR3nt: TGTGCCAGCTCACCACCCATGGCCCGCGACTATGGCTACACCTTC
v_gene: TRBV18
j_gene: TRBJ1-2
abundance: many
d_gene: -

CDR3aa: CASRGRREKLFF
CDR3nt: TGTGCCAGCCGGGGGCGAAGAGAAAAACTGTTTTTT
v_gene: TRBV2
j_gene: TRBJ1-4
abundance: few
d_gene: -

CDR3aa: CASSGRGGENTEAFF
CDR3nt: TGCGCCAGCAGCGGGAGAGGGGGGGAGAACACTGAAGCTTTCTTT
v_gene: TRBV5-1
j_gene: TRBJ1-1
abundance: many
d_gene: -

CDR3aa: CASSRDRRNTIYF
CDR3nt: TGTGCCAGCAGCCGGGACAGAAGAAACACCATATATTTT
v_gene: TRBV11-1
j_gene: TRBJ1-3
abundance: many
d_gene: TRBD1

CDR3aa: CASSQGRLVVPTGELFF
CDR3nt: TGTGCCAGCAGCCAAGGGCGACTAGTGGTACCCACTGGGGAGCTGTTTTTT
v_gene: TRBV3-1
j_gene: TRBJ2-2
abundance: few
d_gene: -

CDR3aa: CSAGTSGVSYEQYF
CDR3nt: TGCAGTGCAGGGACTAGCGGGGTGTCCTACGAGCAGTACTTC
v_gene: TRBV20-1
j_gene: TRBJ2-7
abundance: -
d_gene: TRBD2

CDR3aa: CASSFPVVAGGANVLTF
CDR3nt: TGTGCCAGCAGCTTCCCTGTAGTGGCGGGAGGGGCCAACGTCCTGACTTTC
v_gene: TRBV9
j_gene: TRBJ2-6
abundance: many
d_gene: -

CDR3aa: CASSPRDDLYEQYF
CDR3nt: TGTGCCAGCTCACCCCGGGACGACCTCTACGAGCAGTACTTC
v_gene: TRBV18
j_gene: TRBJ2-7
abundance: few
d_gene: -

CDR3aa: CASSRLGRDEQFF
CDR3nt: TGCGCCAGCAGCCGGCTAGGGAGGGATGAGCAGTTCTTC
v_gene: TRBV4-3
j_gene: TRBJ2-1
abundance: many
d_gene: TRBD2

CDR3aa: CASSGLAGGVNEQFF
CDR3nt: TGTGCCAGCAGTGGACTAGCGGGAGGTGTCAATGAGCAGTTCTTC
v_gene: TRBV6-1
j_gene: TRBJ2-1
abundance: many
d_gene: TRBD2

CDR3aa: CASSLRDYGYTF
CDR3nt: TGTGCCAGCAGTTTGCGGGACTATGGCTACACCTTC
v_gene: TRBV28
j_gene: TRBJ1-2
abundance: medium-sized
d_gene: -

CDR3aa: CASSASDYYEQYF
CDR3nt: TGTGCCAGCAGTGCCTCTGATTACTACGAGCAGTACTTC
v_gene: TRBV6-1
j_gene: TRBJ2-7
abundance: medium-sized
d_gene: -

CDR3aa: CASSPIRTGASKTYNEQFF
CDR3nt: TGTGCCAGCAGCCCCATCCGGACAGGGGCCTCCAAAACCTACAATGAGCAGTTCTTC
v_gene: TRBV4-2
j_gene: TRBJ2-1
abundance: many
d_gene: TRBD1

CDR3aa: CASSETGGGEQFF
CDR3nt: TGTGCCAGCAGCGAAACGGGGGGTGGTGAGCAGTTCTTC
v_gene: TRBV9
j_gene: TRBJ2-1
abundance: many
d_gene: TRBD2

CDR3aa: CASSPGQGNQPQHF
CDR3nt: TGTGCCAGTTCCCCGGGACAGGGCAATCAGCCCCAGCATTTT
v_gene: TRBV6-2/TRBV6-3
j_gene: TRBJ1-5
abundance: -
d_gene: TRBD1

CDR3aa: CASSWDRSGTETQYF
CDR3nt: TGTGCCAGCAGTTGGGACCGGTCGGGGACGGAGACCCAGTACTTC
v_gene: TRBV6-1
j_gene: TRBJ2-5
abundance: many
d_gene: -

CDR3aa: CASSGGEEDYGYTF
CDR3nt: TGTGCCAGCAGCGGCGGGGAAGAGGACTATGGCTACACCTTC
v_gene: TRBV28
j_gene: TRBJ1-2
abundance: few
d_gene: -

CDR3aa: CASSPRARNTEAFF
CDR3nt: TGTGCCAGCAGCCCCCGGGCACGGAACACTGAAGCTTTCTTT
v_gene: TRBV3-1
j_gene: TRBJ1-1
abundance: many
d_gene: -

CDR3aa: CPSSFQVSTEAFF
CDR3nt: TGTCCCAGCAGTTTTCAGGTGAGCACTGAAGCTTTCTTT
v_gene: TRBV12-3/TRBV12-4
j_gene: TRBJ1-1
abundance: few
d_gene: -

CDR3aa: CASSPLGGQDIQYF
CDR3nt: TGCGCCAGCAGCCCCCTTGGGGGACAGGACATTCAGTACTTC
v_gene: TRBV4-3
j_gene: TRBJ2-4
abundance: many
d_gene: TRBD1

CDR3aa: CASRLAAGGRRANNEQFF
CDR3nt: TGTGCCAGCAGATTGGCAGCGGGAGGCCGCAGGGCGAACAATGAGCAGTTCTTC
v_gene: TRBV5-6
j_gene: TRBJ2-1
abundance: -
d_gene: TRBD2

CDR3aa: CAWTQGGFNYGYTF
CDR3nt: TGTGCCTGGACGCAGGGGGGTTTTAACTATGGCTACACCTTC
v_gene: TRBV30
j_gene: TRBJ1-2
abundance: many
d_gene: TRBD1

CDR3aa: CASSEGLADYNEQFF
CDR3nt: TGTGCCAGCAGTGAAGGCCTAGCGGACTACAATGAGCAGTTCTTC
v_gene: TRBV2
j_gene: TRBJ2-1
abundance: many
d_gene: TRBD2

CDR3aa: CASSPRQGRKGEQYF
CDR3nt: TGTGCCAGCAGTCCCCGACAGGGAAGGAAGGGCGAGCAGTACTTC
v_gene: TRBV27
j_gene: TRBJ2-7
abundance: -
d_gene: TRBD1

CDR3aa: CSISEYGGEPNVLTF
CDR3nt: TGTTCCATCAGCGAATACGGAGGGGAGCCCAACGTCCTGACTTTC
v_gene: TRBV6-1
j_gene: TRBJ2-6
abundance: few
d_gene: -

CDR3aa: CASSTLPTEGLLVEQYF
CDR3nt: TGTGCCAGTAGCACCCTCCCCACCGAGGGCCTCCTCGTCGAGCAGTACTTC
v_gene: TRBV19
j_gene: TRBJ2-7
abundance: many
d_gene: -

CDR3aa: CSAQDRGSSNQPQHF
CDR3nt: TGCAGTGCCCAAGACAGGGGGAGTAGCAATCAGCCCCAGCATTTT
v_gene: TRBV20-1
j_gene: TRBJ1-5
abundance: many
d_gene: TRBD1

CDR3aa: CASSMRLAGDNEQFF
CDR3nt: TGTGCCAGCAGCATGAGACTAGCGGGAGACAATGAGCAGTTCTTC
v_gene: TRBV7-2
j_gene: TRBJ2-1
abundance: many
d_gene: TRBD2

CDR3aa: CASSHRGISSETQYF
CDR3nt: TGTGCCAGCAGCCACAGGGGAATAAGTTCGGAGACCCAGTACTTC
v_gene: TRBV6-2/TRBV6-3
j_gene: TRBJ2-5
abundance: medium-sized
d_gene: TRBD1

CDR3aa: CASSESWQGGGEQYF
CDR3nt: TGTGCCAGCAGTGAATCCTGGCAGGGGGGTGGCGAGCAGTACTTC
v_gene: TRBV6-1
j_gene: TRBJ2-7
abundance: medium-sized
d_gene: -

CDR3aa: CASSTGREISEAFF
CDR3nt: TGTGCCAGCAGCACCGGGCGGGAAATCTCTGAAGCTTTCTTT
v_gene: TRBV11-2
j_gene: TRBJ1-1
abundance: many
d_gene: -

CDR3aa: CASSLDSSGNTIYF
CDR3nt: TGTGCCAGCAGCCTGGACAGCTCTGGAAACACCATATATTTT
v_gene: TRBV11-2
j_gene: TRBJ1-3
abundance: once
d_gene: -

CDR3aa: CASSSSPGTVSYGQYF
CDR3nt: TGTGCCAGCAGTTCGAGCCCTGGTACTGTCTCCTACGGGCAGTATTTC
v_gene: TRBV12-3/TRBV12-4
j_gene: TRBJ2-7
abundance: -
d_gene: -

CDR3aa: CASSSPGTSCEQYF
CDR3nt: TGTGCTAGCAGCTCCCCCGGGACTAGCTGCGAGCAGTACTTC
v_gene: TRBV7-7
j_gene: TRBJ2-7
abundance: many
d_gene: TRBD2

CDR3aa: CASSATDSGNYGYTF
CDR3nt: TGTGCCAGCAGTGCGACAGACTCTGGTAACTATGGCTACACCTTC
v_gene: TRBV6-2/TRBV6-3
j_gene: TRBJ1-2
abundance: medium-sized
d_gene: -

CDR3aa: CASSEGPTSGRFF
CDR3nt: TGTGCCAGCAGCGAAGGACCGACTAGCGGGAGGTTCTTC
v_gene: TRBV7-3
j_gene: TRBJ2-1
abundance: many
d_gene: TRBD2

CDR3aa: CASSLGPSRRGGQETQYF
CDR3nt: TGCGCCAGCAGCTTGGGTCCTAGCCGGAGGGGGGGCCAAGAGACCCAGTACTTC
v_gene: TRBV5-1
j_gene: TRBJ2-5
abundance: many
d_gene: -

CDR3aa: CAWGGRRTGELFF
CDR3nt: TGTGCCTGGGGGGGGCGAAGGACCGGGGAGCTGTTTTTT
v_gene: TRBV30
j_gene: TRBJ2-2
abundance: -
d_gene: -

CDR3aa: CASSWAGMNTEAFF
CDR3nt: TGTGCCAGCAGCTGGGCGGGAATGAACACTGAAGCTTTCTTT
v_gene: TRBV7-8
j_gene: TRBJ1-1
abundance: many
d_gene: -

CDR3aa: CASSFQGADEKLFF
CDR3nt: TGCGCCAGCAGCTTCCAAGGGGCAGATGAAAAACTGTTTTTT
v_gene: TRBV5-1
j_gene: TRBJ1-4
abundance: many
d_gene: -

CDR3aa: CASTSGLFYGYTF
CDR3nt: TGTGCCAGCACCTCCGGGTTGTTCTATGGCTACACCTTC
v_gene: TRBV6-2/TRBV6-3
j_gene: TRBJ1-2
abundance: -
d_gene: -

CDR3aa: CASSQGNGANVLTF
CDR3nt: TGTGCCAGCTCACAGGGGAATGGGGCCAACGTCCTGACTTTC
v_gene: TRBV18
j_gene: TRBJ2-6
abundance: many
d_gene: -

CDR3aa: CASNTRTGRVYEQFF
CDR3nt: TGTGCCAGCAACACCCGGACGGGACGGGTTTATGAGCAGTTCTTC
v_gene: TRBV6-2/TRBV6-3
j_gene: TRBJ2-1
abundance: few
d_gene: -

CDR3aa: CASSMETGVHEKLFF
CDR3nt: TGTGCCAGTAGTATGGAGACAGGGGTGCATGAAAAACTGTTTTTT
v_gene: TRBV19
j_gene: TRBJ1-4
abundance: -
d_gene: TRBD1

CDR3aa: CASNLGTGPYEQYF
CDR3nt: TGTGCCAGTAATCTTGGTACGGGACCCTACGAGCAGTACTTC
v_gene: TRBV12-3/TRBV12-4
j_gene: TRBJ2-7
abundance: medium-sized
d_gene: -

CDR3aa: CASSPQGWNEQFF
CDR3nt: TGTGCCAGCAGCCCACAGGGGTGGAATGAGCAGTTCTTC
v_gene: TRBV11-3
j_gene: TRBJ2-1
abundance: -
d_gene: TRBD1

CDR3aa: CARGDRGNGYTF
CDR3nt: TGTGCCCGGGGGGACAGGGGGAATGGCTACACCTTC
v_gene: TRBV2
j_gene: TRBJ1-2
abundance: -
d_gene: TRBD1

CDR3aa: CASSYSYGTGIAFF
CDR3nt: TGTGCCAGCAGTTACTCGTATGGGACAGGGATAGCTTTCTTT
v_gene: TRBV6-2/TRBV6-3
j_gene: TRBJ1-1
abundance: few
d_gene: TRBD1

CDR3aa: CSAPRGDSGNYEQYF
CDR3nt: TGCAGTGCCCCTCGAGGAGATAGCGGGAACTACGAGCAGTACTTC
v_gene: TRBV20-1
j_gene: TRBJ2-7
abundance: many
d_gene: TRBD2